The T cell receptor beta chain under discussion was sequenced for a study of Ad26.COV2.S vaccination and SARS-CoV-2 variants. Treatment denoted: 15 to 20 received Ad26.COV2.S at low or high dose, single or two shots; about five received placebo; per-sample allocation not given. The samples date from day 63 after the first vaccine or placebo injection. The method was immunoSEQ multiplex PCR; TCRdb's version includes in-frame clones alone and lacks a portion of them. The sample yields almost 400,000 clones, about 89% seen once. The TCR was taken from a person aged 18 to 59 who received the Ad26.COV2.S COVID-19 vaccine or a placebo. The sample here was peripheral blood, taken in a trial of Ad26.COV2.S vaccine versus placebo.

The CDR3, as DNA: TGTGCCAGCAGTTACACACAGGGATCACCCCTCCACTTT. Amino acid sequence: CASSYTQGSPLHF. V is TRBV6-5 and J is TRBJ1-6; D possibly corresponds to TRBD1 (6 bases). The germline CDR1 and CDR2 sequences are MNHEY and SVGAGI. The CDR3 has 13 residues. Deletions cut 2 bases from V and 10 bases from J, with 9 bases between.